Listed below are T cell receptor beta chains from one sample, sequenced in a study of CD8 T cells in ankylosing spondylitis. TCRdb ran MiXCR on the 5' RACE reads and lists one entry per CDR3 protein. The sample records hundreds of thousands of distinct CDR3 sequences, 20% to 30% being singletons. Sequencing was carried out using blood, either unsorted or a sorted T cell fraction (not recorded which). These receptors were collected from a male donor with ankylosing spondylitis or in good health (not recorded which). CDR3s include the opening cysteine and the closing phenylalanine or tryptophan. The D gene is left open where the match is weak. Some rows mark clone size as missing; the rest say once, few, many or name a class of expanded clone.

abundance: .
d_gene: TRBD2
j_gene: TRBJ2-1
v_gene: TRBV20-1
CDR3nt: TGCAGTGCTAGCAGCCCTAGCGGGAGGGCCGCTTCCTATGAGCAGTTCTTC
CDR3aa: CSASSPSGRAASYEQFF

abundance: many
d_gene: .
j_gene: TRBJ2-7
v_gene: TRBV5-1
CDR3nt: TGTGCCAGCAGCTCCGGACAGACCTACGAGCAGTACTTC
CDR3aa: CASSSGQTYEQYF

abundance: .
d_gene: TRBD1
j_gene: TRBJ1-1
v_gene: TRBV5-6
CDR3nt: TGTGCCAGCAGCAAACAGGGGCGGAACACTGAAGCTTTCTTT
CDR3aa: CASSKQGRNTEAFF

abundance: many
d_gene: TRBD2
j_gene: TRBJ2-3
v_gene: TRBV7-8
CDR3nt: TGTGCCAGCAGCTTAGGGCTGCGGGAGAAATGGTATTTT
CDR3aa: CASSLGLREKWYF

abundance: .
d_gene: .
j_gene: TRBJ2-2
v_gene: TRBV7-2
CDR3nt: TGTGCCAGCAGCCTCCTTGAGATTACGAACACCGGGGAGCTGTTTTTT
CDR3aa: CASSLLEITNTGELFF

abundance: many
d_gene: TRBD1
j_gene: TRBJ1-2
v_gene: TRBV5-1
CDR3nt: TGCGCCAGCAGGTCCCAGGGGGATTCGCGTGGCTACACCTTC
CDR3aa: CASRSQGDSRGYTF

abundance: few
d_gene: TRBD1
j_gene: TRBJ1-6
v_gene: TRBV6-5
CDR3nt: TGTGCCAGCAGTTACCTCGGCAGGGGGTCACCCCTCCACTTT
CDR3aa: CASSYLGRGSPLHF

abundance: few
d_gene: .
j_gene: TRBJ2-3
v_gene: TRBV20-1
CDR3nt: TGCAGTGCCAAGGTCAGCGTTTCCCCAGATACGCAGTATTTT
CDR3aa: CSAKVSVSPDTQYF

abundance: .
d_gene: TRBD1
j_gene: TRBJ2-5
v_gene: TRBV12-3/TRBV12-4
CDR3nt: TGTGCCAGCAGTTCCAGACAGGGGAGGGAGACCCAGTACTTC
CDR3aa: CASSSRQGRETQYF

abundance: many
d_gene: TRBD2
j_gene: TRBJ2-7
v_gene: TRBV18
CDR3nt: TGTGCCAGCTCACAGGGTAGCGGGAGCTACGAGCAGTACTTC
CDR3aa: CASSQGSGSYEQYF

abundance: many
d_gene: .
j_gene: TRBJ2-7
v_gene: TRBV27
CDR3nt: TGTGCCAGCAGTTCCCCTCCCAGCGAGCAGTACTTC
CDR3aa: CASSSPPSEQYF

abundance: few
d_gene: .
j_gene: TRBJ2-7
v_gene: TRBV6-1
CDR3nt: TGTGCCAGCATCCAGAGCAGAGACTACGAGCAGTACTTC
CDR3aa: CASIQSRDYEQYF

abundance: few
d_gene: TRBD2
j_gene: TRBJ2-3
v_gene: TRBV10-2
CDR3nt: TGCGCCAGCAGTGATGGGGGGGGGAGGCGGACAGATACGCAGTATTTT
CDR3aa: CASSDGGGRRTDTQYF

abundance: many
d_gene: .
j_gene: TRBJ2-3
v_gene: TRBV4-1
CDR3nt: TGCGCCAGCAGCCAAGATCAGGGCGGAGGTCGCACAGATACGCAGTATTTT
CDR3aa: CASSQDQGGGRTDTQYF

abundance: .
d_gene: .
j_gene: TRBJ1-1
v_gene: TRBV10-3
CDR3nt: TGTGCCATCAGTGACAGGGCCGACACTGAAGCTTTCTTT
CDR3aa: CAISDRADTEAFF

abundance: many
d_gene: TRBD2
j_gene: TRBJ2-3
v_gene: TRBV12-3/TRBV12-4
CDR3nt: TGTGCCAGCAGTTTTACTAGCGGGAGGGCCAGTTTTCTCTATTTT
CDR3aa: CASSFTSGRASFLYF

abundance: many
d_gene: .
j_gene: TRBJ1-1
v_gene: TRBV6-2/TRBV6-3
CDR3nt: TGTGCCAGCAGTTACGGTCAGTGGACTGAAGCTTTCTTT
CDR3aa: CASSYGQWTEAFF

abundance: many
d_gene: TRBD2
j_gene: TRBJ2-1
v_gene: TRBV5-1
CDR3nt: TGCGCCAGCAGCTTGGGGGAGGGCCCCTACAATGAGCAGTTCTTC
CDR3aa: CASSLGEGPYNEQFF

abundance: .
d_gene: .
j_gene: TRBJ2-1
v_gene: TRBV20-1
CDR3nt: TGCAGTTCCGCCGTCGGGACGGGCTCCTACAATGAGCAGTTCTTC
CDR3aa: CSSAVGTGSYNEQFF

abundance: few
d_gene: TRBD2
j_gene: TRBJ2-1
v_gene: TRBV24-1
CDR3nt: TGTGCCACCAGTGACCCGACTAGCGGGAGGGCCGGATACAATGAGCAGTTCTTC
CDR3aa: CATSDPTSGRAGYNEQFF

abundance: many
d_gene: TRBD2
j_gene: TRBJ2-6
v_gene: TRBV6-5
CDR3nt: TGTGCCAGCAGTTACCGCGGGAGGGCCTCAGGGGCCAACGTCCTGACTTTC
CDR3aa: CASSYRGRASGANVLTF

abundance: .
d_gene: TRBD1
j_gene: TRBJ1-1
v_gene: TRBV5-5
CDR3nt: TGTGCCAGCAGCGGCGGGACAGGGAGGATCACTGAAGCTTTCTTT
CDR3aa: CASSGGTGRITEAFF

abundance: once
d_gene: TRBD1
j_gene: TRBJ2-4
v_gene: TRBV4-1
CDR3nt: TGCGCCAGCAGCCCCCAGACAGGGGGCGTCAAAAACATTCAGTACTTC
CDR3aa: CASSPQTGGVKNIQYF

abundance: many
d_gene: TRBD2
j_gene: TRBJ2-5
v_gene: TRBV20-1
CDR3nt: TGCAGTGCTAGGACTAGCGGGAGGCAAATACTTGAGACCCAGTACTTC
CDR3aa: CSARTSGRQILETQYF

abundance: few
d_gene: TRBD1
j_gene: TRBJ2-7
v_gene: TRBV6-2/TRBV6-3
CDR3nt: TGTGCCAGCAGGGCGACAGGGCTAAAATCCGGGGAGCAGTACTTC
CDR3aa: CASRATGLKSGEQYF

abundance: many
d_gene: .
j_gene: TRBJ2-5
v_gene: TRBV28
CDR3nt: TGTGCCAGCACGGCAGGGAGTCTCCAAGAGACCCAGTACTTC
CDR3aa: CASTAGSLQETQYF

abundance: many
d_gene: TRBD2
j_gene: TRBJ2-3
v_gene: TRBV4-2
CDR3nt: TGTGCCAGCAGCCCCCCGGGTAGCGGGAGGGCTTATTTT
CDR3aa: CASSPPGSGRAYF

abundance: many
d_gene: .
j_gene: TRBJ1-3
v_gene: TRBV27
CDR3nt: TGTGCCAGCAGTCCCTCAACAGGGGGAAACACCATATATTTT
CDR3aa: CASSPSTGGNTIYF

abundance: few
d_gene: TRBD1
j_gene: TRBJ2-6
v_gene: TRBV20-1
CDR3nt: TGCAGTGCTAGAGATGTCGGACAGGGTACTACCGCCAACGTCCTGACTTTC
CDR3aa: CSARDVGQGTTANVLTF

abundance: many
d_gene: TRBD2
j_gene: TRBJ2-1
v_gene: TRBV10-3
CDR3nt: TGTGCCATCAGTGTCTCGACTAGCGGGAAACAGTCCTACAATGAGCAGTTCTTC
CDR3aa: CAISVSTSGKQSYNEQFF

abundance: .
d_gene: .
j_gene: TRBJ1-5
v_gene: TRBV20-1
CDR3nt: TGCAGTGCTAGAGATCTGAATCGCAAAAGCCATCAGCCCCAGCATTTT
CDR3aa: CSARDLNRKSHQPQHF

abundance: many
d_gene: .
j_gene: TRBJ2-7
v_gene: TRBV11-2
CDR3nt: TGTGCCAGCAGCTTAGATCACGGGCTAGAGCAGTACTTC
CDR3aa: CASSLDHGLEQYF

abundance: .
d_gene: .
j_gene: TRBJ2-1
v_gene: TRBV20-1
CDR3nt: TGCAGTGCCCCGCTAGCGAACTACAATGAGCAGTTCTTC
CDR3aa: CSAPLANYNEQFF

abundance: .
d_gene: TRBD2
j_gene: TRBJ2-4
v_gene: TRBV14
CDR3nt: TGTGCCAGCAGCCAAGACCCTAGGGGAGGGGACATTCAGTACTTC
CDR3aa: CASSQDPRGGDIQYF

abundance: many
d_gene: TRBD1
j_gene: TRBJ1-6
v_gene: TRBV4-3
CDR3nt: TGCGCCAGCAGCCAAGATCTGGACAGGGTGGGCTCACCCCTCCACTTT
CDR3aa: CASSQDLDRVGSPLHF

abundance: .
d_gene: TRBD1
j_gene: TRBJ2-5
v_gene: TRBV12-3/TRBV12-4
CDR3nt: TGTGCCAGCAGTTTTTCCACAGGGGGCGAGACCCAGTACTTC
CDR3aa: CASSFSTGGETQYF

abundance: many
d_gene: TRBD1
j_gene: TRBJ2-7
v_gene: TRBV9
CDR3nt: TGTGCCAGCAGCGTCCGGGACAGTCAAGACTACGAGCAGTACTTC
CDR3aa: CASSVRDSQDYEQYF

abundance: many
d_gene: TRBD1
j_gene: TRBJ2-7
v_gene: TRBV7-9
CDR3nt: TGTGCCACCCGGGACAGGGGTTCTCCCGAGCAGTACTTC
CDR3aa: CATRDRGSPEQYF

abundance: many
d_gene: .
j_gene: TRBJ1-1
v_gene: TRBV7-2
CDR3nt: TGTGCCAGCAGCTTAACGAGGATCACTGAAGCTTTCTTT
CDR3aa: CASSLTRITEAFF

abundance: few
d_gene: TRBD1
j_gene: TRBJ2-7
v_gene: TRBV6-1
CDR3nt: TGTGCCAGCAGTAGGGACAGGAGCTTGTCCGAGCAGTACTTC
CDR3aa: CASSRDRSLSEQYF

abundance: once
d_gene: .
j_gene: TRBJ2-2
v_gene: TRBV6-5
CDR3nt: TGTGCCAGCAGTTCGCTTGGGGTTAGAGGGAGTAACACCGGGGAGCTGTTTTTT
CDR3aa: CASSSLGVRGSNTGELFF

abundance: many
d_gene: TRBD1
j_gene: TRBJ1-1
v_gene: TRBV4-1
CDR3nt: TGCGCCAGCAGCCAATCCGGGGGACAGGCCCCCCACACTGAAGCTTTCTTT
CDR3aa: CASSQSGGQAPHTEAFF

abundance: .
d_gene: .
j_gene: TRBJ2-7
v_gene: TRBV19
CDR3nt: TGTGCCAGTAGTATAGGCGCAGGATACTACGAGCAGTACTTC
CDR3aa: CASSIGAGYYEQYF

abundance: many
d_gene: TRBD1
j_gene: TRBJ1-4
v_gene: TRBV7-6
CDR3nt: TGTGCCAGCAGCTTGGACAGGGCGGATGAAAAACTGTTTTTT
CDR3aa: CASSLDRADEKLFF

abundance: many
d_gene: .
j_gene: TRBJ2-7
v_gene: TRBV12-3/TRBV12-4
CDR3nt: TGTGCCAGCAGGGAGGGACAGTCCTACGAGCAGTACTTC
CDR3aa: CASREGQSYEQYF

abundance: many
d_gene: .
j_gene: TRBJ2-7
v_gene: TRBV6-2/TRBV6-3
CDR3nt: TGTGCCAGCAGATCCCAGTTAAACTACGAGCAGTACTTC
CDR3aa: CASRSQLNYEQYF

abundance: .
d_gene: TRBD1
j_gene: TRBJ2-3
v_gene: TRBV12-3/TRBV12-4
CDR3nt: TGTGCCAGCAGTTCCGGGACAGTCGATACGCAGTATTTT
CDR3aa: CASSSGTVDTQYF

abundance: once
d_gene: TRBD1
j_gene: TRBJ2-7
v_gene: TRBV6-6
CDR3nt: TGTGCCAGCAGTTACGGGGGACAGGCCTTTCTGTACTTC
CDR3aa: CASSYGGQAFLYF

abundance: .
d_gene: .
j_gene: TRBJ2-5
v_gene: TRBV3-1
CDR3nt: TGTGCCAGCAGCCAAGATGGGACGAGGCAAGAGACCCAGTACTTC
CDR3aa: CASSQDGTRQETQYF

abundance: .
d_gene: .
j_gene: TRBJ2-2
v_gene: TRBV5-1
CDR3nt: TGCGCCAGCAGCTTGGGGATCGCCACCGGGGAGCTGTTTTTT
CDR3aa: CASSLGIATGELFF

abundance: many
d_gene: .
j_gene: TRBJ2-2
v_gene: TRBV5-1
CDR3nt: TGCGCCAGCAGCTTGGCCGTAACGAACACCGGGGAGCTGTTTTTT
CDR3aa: CASSLAVTNTGELFF

abundance: many
d_gene: .
j_gene: TRBJ2-5
v_gene: TRBV5-1
CDR3nt: TGCGCCAGCAGCTTGGGGGCGAGCCAAGAGACCCAGTACTTC
CDR3aa: CASSLGASQETQYF

abundance: many
d_gene: .
j_gene: TRBJ2-7
v_gene: TRBV28
CDR3nt: TGTGCCAGCACCCCCCGGGGGTACGAGCAGTACTTC
CDR3aa: CASTPRGYEQYF

abundance: .
d_gene: .
j_gene: TRBJ1-3
v_gene: TRBV6-1
CDR3nt: TGTGCCAGCCTGAACAGGTGGAGCTCTGGAAACACCATATATTTT
CDR3aa: CASLNRWSSGNTIYF

abundance: .
d_gene: .
j_gene: TRBJ2-4
v_gene: TRBV27
CDR3nt: TGTGCCAGCCGAGGGGCGGGCGGATCGGGAAACATTCAGTACTTC
CDR3aa: CASRGAGGSGNIQYF

abundance: .
d_gene: .
j_gene: TRBJ2-1
v_gene: TRBV7-2
CDR3nt: TGTGCCAGCAGCTGGGATAGAGGGGCCTACAATGAGCAGTTCTTC
CDR3aa: CASSWDRGAYNEQFF

abundance: many
d_gene: TRBD2
j_gene: TRBJ2-3
v_gene: TRBV12-3/TRBV12-4
CDR3nt: TGTGCCAGCACCGGGACTAGCGGGAGGGTGGATACGCAGTATTTT
CDR3aa: CASTGTSGRVDTQYF

abundance: few
d_gene: TRBD1
j_gene: TRBJ2-7
v_gene: TRBV27
CDR3nt: TGTGCCAGCAGTTCGTTAGGGACAGGGGGCCACGAGCAGTACTTC
CDR3aa: CASSSLGTGGHEQYF

abundance: few
d_gene: .
j_gene: TRBJ2-5
v_gene: TRBV29-1
CDR3nt: TGCAGCGTTGTACTACCCCTACAAGAGACCCAGTACTTC
CDR3aa: CSVVLPLQETQYF

abundance: many
d_gene: .
j_gene: TRBJ2-5
v_gene: TRBV12-3/TRBV12-4
CDR3nt: TGTGCCAGCAGTTTAACCGCGAACAGGGAGGAGACCCAGTACTTC
CDR3aa: CASSLTANREETQYF